Detailed here is one TCR beta chain. This clonotype was recorded many times. The clone's antigen remains unknown. Base qualities were left out, and no much larger clone turns up one base away. Stable Graves' hyperthyroidism was defined as the absence of progression to ophthalmopathy over 18 months of follow-up. Hyperthyroidism patients were newly diagnosed, with disease duration under 2 months, and aged 18 to 65 years. Patients with uncontrolled infections, other autoimmune diseases, pregnancy or lactation were excluded. Clinical symptoms, serum thyroxine and TRAb, thyroid ultrasound, and orbital computed tomography formed the basis for the diagnoses. Ficoll-Paque density gradient centrifugation was used to isolate PBMCs from about 9.4 ml of fresh peripheral blood. Trizol reagent was used to extract total RNA, and RNA quality was then checked on an Agilent 2100 Bioanalyzer. Amplification of TCR beta CDR3 regions was carried out from RNA transcripts. For the first round of RT-PCR on the TCR CDR3, the HTBI primer set was used together with the Qiagen OneStep RT-PCR kit. Libraries were constructed in a second round of multiplex PCR, after which size selection and purification were performed. Sequencing of the libraries was done on an Illumina HiSeq2000 using paired-end 100 bp reads. The study's processing was this. Raw data were processed with SOAPnuke, discarding reads with adapters, uncalled bases, mean Phred below 15, or no exact constant-primer or identifier match. COPE v1.2.5 was used to merge the high-quality paired reads, and each unique nucleotide sequence was defined as a clonotype. MiTCR v1.1 was used to align the clonotypes against IMGT TRBV, TRBD and TRBJ reference segments. The analysis was restricted to V-J combinations with a frequency above 0.0001, which together covered approximately 99% of the repertoires. The TCS score was defined as the ratio of F50 (clonal expansion) to E x V (chaos), calculated using BLOSUM62-based TCRdist between CDR3 peptides within each V-J. Welch's t-statistics and random forest reduced several hundred V-J features to around 14, which were used in a naive Bayes classifier (R e1071). TCRdb's own reprocessing of the public reads used fastp at Q25 and MiXCR and kept productive beta chains. Each entry is one CDR3 protein sequence, shown with its most common DNA and genes. These V and J calls rely on TCRdb rather than the paper's analysis. This sample holds around 350,000 distinct CDR3 sequences; roughly 13% were observed only once. The ten largest make up less than 10% of the sample.

The entry originates in a study of T cells in Graves' hyperthyroidism and ophthalmopathy (dated by TCRdb to the late 2010s). With respect to the entire study: Peripheral blood was collected at initial diagnosis, before any treatment. To identify distinguishing TCR V-J signatures, a discovery cohort of roughly 100 patients was used, comprising 43 with Graves' ophthalmopathy and about 59 with stable Graves' hyperthyroidism. An independent validation cohort of under 20 hyperthyroidism patients and some 15 patients who later progressed to ophthalmopathy tested prospective prediction of ophthalmopathy. For training and testing, the approximately 97 patients in the discovery cohort were randomly divided in a 7:3 ratio. In over five Graves' hyperthyroidism patients, the study also compared T-cell repertoires from thyroid tissue with T-cell repertoires from blood. Once sampling was done, hyperthyroidism patients were given methimazole at a starting dose of 30 mg daily, whereas ophthalmopathy patients were given high-dose intravenous methylprednisolone. TCR Vbeta CDR3 sequencing of approximately 140 peripheral blood samples (roughly 41 ophthalmopathy, 75 hyperthyroidism and roughly 17 progressor patients) is reported in the paper. The full study reports these points: No statistical method was used to set the sample size in advance, and investigators knew the group allocation. Most expanded thyroid clonotypes (frequency above 0.001) were also detected in blood, suggesting blood repertoires may reflect thyroid immune responses. In validation, progression to ophthalmopathy was predicted by the model with around 70% sensitivity and 72.22% specificity, a median of approximately 6.5 months before onset. A 13 V-J signature model separated ophthalmopathy from stable hyperthyroidism, with about 88% sensitivity and around 84% specificity in cross-validation and 80%/75% in testing.

The cysteine opens and the phenylalanine closes a CDR3 of 18 amino acids. The DNA shown is the 54-base CDR3, in frame from base 1. V drops 1 base and J drops 1 base, leaving 18 bases in between. Per the germline V gene, SGHRS is the CDR1 and YFSETQ is the CDR2. Sequencing was done on a sample of blood. The sequence links TRBV5-1 to TRBJ2-1; tentative D gene TRBD2, with 6 bases matching. This clonotype was obtained from a woman under 30 with Graves' hyperthyroidism. The CDR3 is CASSLPASRDGSYNEQFF. The sequenced DNA is TGCGCCAGCAGCTTGCCCGCCTCGCGGGATGGATCCTACAATGAGCAGTTCTTC.